This T cell receptor (beta chain) was recorded in a study of regulatory T cells in long-lasting Graves disease. Study-wide results and limits: In persistent patients, shared public clonotypes (under 3,000) outnumbered those in new patients (nearly 1,000).

This sample's time point: persistent/refractory GD, antithyroid drugs over 5 years with positive TRAb. After RNA was extracted from PBMCs, the TCR library was made from it. Germline CDR1 MDHEN, CDR2 SYDVKM. The CDR3 totals 16 residues. V lost 4 bases to trimming and J lost 1 base, with 15 bases between them. Assembly of TCR beta libraries relied on iRepertoire HTBI primers together with Arm-PCR of CDR3 regions. One entry per CDR3 protein, called by TCRdb with MiXCR from the multiplex PCR reads. This sample has fewer than 400,000 distinct CDR3 sequences, with roughly 20% found just once. This clonotype was counted a single time. Its target is not known.

The sequencing used peripheral blood mononuclear cells (PBMCs), collected when the disease was refractory, from a patient treated with antithyroid drugs. The V gene is TRBV28, the J gene TRBJ2-3; D uncertain. The source of this sequence is a female donor with Graves disease. The DNA for the CDR3 is TGTGCCAGCAGTTCCCCGCCTACGGGCCGCACAGATACGCAGTATTTT. This codes for CASSSPPTGRTDTQYF.